This T cell receptor gamma chain was recovered during a study of gamma delta lymphoproliferative disorders and STAT genes (dated by TCRdb to 2017 to 2018). For context, the study as a whole: The LymphoTrack Dx TCRG Assay was used to prepare gamma-chain libraries from at least 50 ng of genomic DNA. Because no corresponding Invivoscribe delta assay was available, delta-chain libraries were prepared according to the EuroClonality-NGS working group standard operating procedure. Within a larger immunophenotypic and STAT-mutation study, TCR gamma and delta CDR3 repertoires were profiled by deep sequencing in Tgammadelta lymphoproliferative disease patients and healthy controls. To confirm the results, all delta-chain samples and two gamma-chain samples were sequenced a second time.

Both library preparation methods relied on multiplex PCR with primers aimed at conserved V and J regions of the TCR genes. The amplicons were purified, pooled and then sequenced on an Illumina MiSeq platform. The original methods were these. MiXCR performed V(D)J alignment, clonotype assembly and translation, and VDJtools was used for functionality assessment and CDR3 repertoire analyses. CDR3 was defined per IMGT, and analyses were restricted to productive sequences using functional genes, excluding ORF genes and pseudogenes. A custom Python script searched for identical amino acid CDR3s of major clonotypes (frequency >=5%) across all patients and controls. A one-sided non-parametric Wilcoxon test was used to compare clonotype frequencies between patients and controls. TCRdb reprocessed the public data with the CATT caller; entries with the same nucleotide sequence were combined afterwards. The V and J calls and clone size are TCRdb's, not the authors'. This sample gives 500 to 700 gamma-chain clones in total; around 29% of them show up just once. The top ten constitute about three fifths of the sample.

TCR sequencing was performed on genomic DNA from peripheral blood mononuclear cells isolated from patients and controls. As controls, around 23 healthy adult blood donors (median age approximately 67 years; approximately 12 males and roughly 11 females) were included and were matched to patients for age and sex. This clone was picked up a small number of times. The target of this receptor is not known. This sequence is one base from a far larger clone and is likely a read error. The same CDR3 also results from other DNA sequences found in this sample. The research as a whole found: The authors noted that NGS specificity may be reduced at low frequencies, so the public or private nature of leukemic clones needs confirmation. Control T cells likely spanned varied maturation stages, while leukemic cells were skewed toward terminal effectors, potentially limiting patient-control comparisons. In whole-repertoire clustering, patient gamma repertoires grouped separately from healthy controls, whereas delta repertoires showed no separation between groups. Nearly all major patient gamma and delta clonotypes were public, shared with at least one healthy donor; only two gamma clonotypes were private to disease.

Its CDR3 holds 13 amino acids, cysteine through phenylalanine. The only DNA kept is the CDR3, 39 bases in frame from the first base. CDR1 and CDR2, per the germline V gene, are EGSNGY and YDSYNSKV. The sequence came from a human donor in good health. The chain is assembled from TRGV2 and TRGJ1 or TRGJ2. TCRdb leaves out the J gene; it was filled in here by matching the DNA to germline. Material: blood. The CDR3 protein: CATWDGVYYKKLF. The nucleotide sequence is TGTGCCACCTGGGACGGGGTTTATTACAAGAAACTCTTT.